One sample yielded the 9 T cell receptor beta chains listed below, sequenced in a study of blood T cell repertoires in COVID-19 (dated by TCRdb to 2020 to 2022). The protocol used for the library was the immunoSEQ multiplex PCR assay. Imported from immuneACCESS, the table was reduced by TCRdb to in-frame sequences with V and J called. These copies leave out some clones; in studies compared against another copy, an unresolved V gene accounts for under half, and the cause of the remainder is not known. A total of some 21,000 clones appear in this sample, approximately 86% of them only once. The ten most abundant clones make up about a sixth of the sample. Specimen: peripheral blood. Every receptor here comes from a human donor with acute or convalescent COVID-19. The donor label of this sample is uncertain.

The gene calls are TRBV3-1 (or the pseudogene TRBV3-2) and TRBJ2-2; weak D call: TRBD2 (5 bases). The CDR3 is made up of 13 amino acids. Germline CDR1 is LGHDT and CDR2 is YNNKEL (reference sequence). Trimming removed 1 base from V and 6 bases from J, with 6 bases in between. The DNA of the CDR3 is TGTGCCAGCAGCCAAGGAGGGTCCGGGGAGCTGTTTTTT. Translating it yields CASSQGGSGELFF.

V usage is TRBV7-2 and J usage is TRBJ2-5, with unresolved D. The CDR3 sequence is 14 residues long. Trimming shortened V by 7 bases and J by 5 bases, and 17 bases separated the two germline ends. The germline CDR1 and CDR2 sequences are SGHTA and FQGNSA. CDR3 amino acids: CASTRSGSKETQYF. The CDR3 nucleotides are TGTGCCAGCACCCGGAGTGGGTCCAAGGAGACCCAGTACTTC.

The chain uses TRBV9 and TRBJ2-1, with no clear D. This CDR3 has 14 residues. The V gene lost 4 bases and the J gene lost 3 bases, with 11 bases spanning the gap. CDR1 and CDR2 from the germline V gene are SGDLS and YYNGEE. The CDR3 region is CASSFREDYNEQFF. CDR3 nucleotides: TGTGCCAGCAGCTTCCGTGAGGACTACAATGAGCAGTTCTTC.

The V gene is TRBV19, the J gene TRBJ2-7; perhaps TRBD1 as D (6 bases). CDR3 length: 16 amino acids. Germline lookup yields CDR1 LNHDA and CDR2 SQIVND (reference sequence). V was pared by 3 bases and J by 3 bases, with 18 bases between. Here the CDR3 reads CASSMDRHTPGYEQYF. Written as DNA, the CDR3 is TGTGCCAGTAGTATGGACAGACATACCCCGGGCTACGAGCAGTACTTC.

The chain couples TRBV19 to TRBJ1-2; no definite D call. The CDR3 has 14 amino acids. Germline V CDR1 and CDR2: LNHDA, SQIVND (reference sequence). Trimming removed 7 bases at V and 0 bases at J, with 12 bases between. For the CDR3, the DNA is TGTGCCAGTACCAAGGCGGAGGCTAACTATGGCTACACCTTC. Its translation: CASTKAEANYGYTF.

The chain links TRBV5-1 to TRBJ1-4; D unclear. The CDR3 extends over 14 amino acids. CDR1 is SGHRS, CDR2 YFSETQ, per germline. The germline V and J ends were trimmed by 4 bases and 4 bases, with 11 bases remaining between them. CDR3 sequence: CASSLNPGNEKLFF. In nucleotides, the CDR3 is TGCGCCAGCAGCCTGAATCCGGGTAATGAAAAACTGTTTTTT.

This chain uses TRBV9 with TRBJ2-5; 7 bases align to TRBD1. Trimming took 5 bases from V and 0 from J; bases not matched to a gene: 4. The V gene's germline CDR1 is SGDLS and CDR2 YYNGEE. This CDR3 comprises 14 residues. Here the CDR3 reads CASRDGTDQETQYF. CDR3 in DNA: TGTGCCAGCAGAGACGGGACAGACCAAGAGACCCAGTACTTC. Variable domain in full (rest from reference TRBV9 and TRBJ2-5): DSGVTQTPKHLITATGQRVTLRCSPRSGDLSVYWYQQSLDQGLQFLIQYYNGEERAKGNILERFSAQQFPDLHSELNLSSLELGDSALYFCASRDGTDQETQYFGPGTRLLVL.

This clone appeared a single time. The chain links TRBV3-1 (or the pseudogene TRBV3-2) to TRBJ1-4; 8 positions match TRBD1. The CDR3 extends over 15 amino acids. Germline V lookup: CDR1 LGHDT, CDR2 YNNKEL (reference sequence). V shed 5 bases, J shed 6 bases, and the junction held 8 bases outside the gene matches. The CDR3 loop reads CASSEVQGADEKLFF. The CDR3 DNA follows: TGTGCCAGCAGCGAAGTTCAGGGGGCCGATGAAAAACTGTTTTTT.

The CDR3 DNA reads as TGCGCCAGCAGCTTGCAGGGGGGCTACGAGCAGTACTTC. This gives the protein CASSLQGGYEQYF. The rearrangement uses TRBV5-1 and TRBJ2-7; D may be TRBD1 (7 bases). CDR1 is SGHRS, CDR2 YFSETQ, per germline. This CDR3 region has 13 residues. Trimming took 1 base from V and 3 from J, leaving 8 bases between them. The full variable domain, with the rest looked up from reference TRBV5-1 and TRBJ2-7, is KAGVTQTPRYLIKTRGQQVTLSCSPISGHRSVSWYQQTPGQGLQFLFEYFSETQRNKGNFPGRFSGRQFSNSRSEMNVSTLELGDSALYLCASSLQGGYEQYFGPGTRLTVT.